Below are 16 T cell receptor beta chains sequenced from a single sample in a study of T-cell reconstitution after alpha-beta-depleted transplantation in children. Unique molecular identifiers were used to barcode this TCRbeta library. TCRdb fed the PCR reads into MiXCR, producing one record per CDR3 protein. The sample yields 75,000 to 90,000 distinct CDR3 sequences, roughly 14% seen once. Sequencing was performed on PBMCs, mostly from graft donor cells, taken 180 days after TCRalphabeta/CD19-depleted stem cell transplant. The receptors derive from a male patient aged 2 to 9 who had a stem cell transplant for acute lymphoblastic leukemia, so the T cells may come from the graft donor.

The chain employs TRBV18 and TRBJ1-1; TRBD1 aligns across 8 bases. Germline V CDR1 and CDR2: KGHSH, LQKENI. The CDR3 runs to 17 residues. After removal of 5 bases from V and 1 base from J, the junction contained 12 bases not matched to a gene. The DNA of the CDR3 is TGTGCCAGCTCAAAACCTCGGACGGGGACAGGGAACACTGAAGCTTTCTTT. Its translation is CASSKPRTGTGNTEAFF.

There are a few counts of this clonotype. The chain couples TRBV9 to TRBJ2-7; 9 bases are shared with TRBD1. The CDR3 has 15 residues. J was trimmed by 2 bases and V by 4 bases; bases with no gene match: 7. Germline lookup yields CDR1 SGDLS and CDR2 YYNGEE. The chain's CDR3 is CASSLGTGFPYEQYF. The CDR3 coding sequence is TGTGCCAGCAGCCTTGGGACAGGGTTCCCCTACGAGCAGTACTTC.

This clonotype was counted ten times or more. The chain is built from TRBV6-2 or TRBV6-3 and TRBJ2-7, with 9 bases that match TRBD1. Germline V gene lookup returns CDR1 MNHEY and CDR2 SVGEGT. This CDR3 has 17 amino acids. Germline trimming cut 4 bases from V and 0 bases from J; bases unmatched to any gene: 10. CDR3 coding DNA: TGTGCCAGCAGTTCGGACAGGGGCCGCCCCAACTCCTACGAGCAGTACTTC. As protein: CASSSDRGRPNSYEQYF.

This clonotype was recorded a few times. The chain joins TRBV5-1 to TRBJ2-5, with D possibly matching TRBD1 (5 bases). CDR1 is SGHRS, CDR2 YFSETQ, per germline. V lost 0 bases, J lost 6 bases, and 12 bases lay in between. This CDR3 spans 14 amino acids. DNA for the CDR3: TGCGCCAGCAGCTTGGCTGACAGTTCTCAGACCCAGTACTTC. Protein sequence: CASSLADSSQTQYF.

This clonotype was recorded only once. The rearrangement joins TRBV21-1 to TRBJ1-4; the listed D gene, TRBD1, was not tested against the DNA. TRBV21-1 constitutes a pseudogene. This CDR3 is 13 amino acids long. As DNA, the CDR3 is TGTGCCAGCAGCCCCCGGGTGAATGAAAAACTGTTTTTT. It specifies CASSPRVNEKLFF.

This clonotype has a handful of counts. The chain employs TRBV25-1 and TRBJ1-1; D remains ambiguous. The CDR3 contains 14 residues. Germline assignment: CDR1 MGHDK and CDR2 SYGVNS. The V and J ends lost 6 bases and 5 bases respectively, with 16 bases between them. The CDR3 bases are TGTGCCAGCAGCCTTTCGATGGGAGAAACTGAAGCTTTCTTT. Translating it yields CASSLSMGETEAFF.

The J gene is TRBJ2-2, the V gene TRBV7-8; no clear D. Germline lookup yields CDR1 SGHVS and CDR2 FQNEAQ. The V and J ends lost 11 bases and 0 bases respectively, with 10 bases between them. CDR3 length: 13 residues. The CDR3 coding sequence is TGTGCCGACCAGGCCACGAACACCGGGGAGCTGTTTTTT. The encoded protein is CADQATNTGELFF.

This clonotype was detected once. The CDR3 DNA reads as TGTGCCAGCAGCTTAGATCGGGCAGGTAGAGGCTACACCTTC. Translation: CASSLDRAGRGYTF. The gene calls are TRBV11-3 and TRBJ1-2; the D is unclear. Germline V gives CDR1 SGHNT, CDR2 YENEEA. The CDR3 has 14 amino acids. Trimming cost V 0 bases and J 8 bases, with 13 bases left between them.

At least ten counts were recorded for this clonotype. The genes are TRBV4-3 and TRBJ1-2; tentative D call: TRBD1 (5 bases). The CDR3 runs 16 residues. Germline CDR1 LGHNA, CDR2 YSLEER. V lost 0 bases and J lost 3, with 14 bases in between. The CDR3 region is CASSQDFEGPDYGYTF. DNA for the CDR3: TGCGCCAGCAGCCAAGATTTCGAGGGGCCTGACTATGGCTACACCTTC.

As regards this clonotype: Mismatch with germline at one junction end may stem from a read error. This chain uses TRBV10-3 with TRBJ2-4, with D possibly being TRBD2 (6 bases). The CDR3 spans 13 residues. CDR1 and CDR2 (germline): ENHRY, SYGVKD. Here the CDR3 DNA reads TGTGCCAGCAGTGCGGGTCTGGGGGGCATTCAGTACTTC. It is translated as CASSAGLGGIQYF.

V is TRBV28 and J is TRBJ2-2, with D possibly being TRBD2 (5 bases). Germline V gene data show CDR1 as MDHEN and CDR2 as SYDVKM. V shed 11 bases and J shed 0 bases, with 7 bases lying between them. The CDR3 extends over 12 amino acids. CDR3 coding DNA: TGTGCCTCCGGGGCGAACACCGGGGAGCTGTTTTTT. Amino acids: CASGANTGELFF.

This clonotype showed up just a few times. The V gene is TRBV5-5, the J gene TRBJ2-6; D is unresolved. Germline V CDR1 and CDR2: SGHKS, YYEKEE (reference sequence). This CDR3 is built from 15 residues. Trimming removed 4 bases at V and 1 base at J, with 9 bases between. CDR3 in amino acids: CASSPIGSGANVLTF. The CDR3 region has the DNA TGTGCCAGCAGCCCGATAGGGTCTGGGGCCAACGTCCTGACTTTC.

This clonotype was counted between two and nine times. The gene calls are TRBV10-3 and TRBJ2-2; 7 bases are shared with TRBD2. In germline, CDR1 is ENHRY, CDR2 SYGVKD. The CDR3 length is 15 residues. V gave up 6 bases and J gave up 2 bases; unmatched junction bases: 6. CDR3 in amino acids: CAIRVAGLNTGELFF. CDR3 in DNA: TGTGCCATCAGAGTAGCGGGCCTTAACACCGGGGAGCTGTTTTTT.

The rearrangement uses TRBV28 and TRBJ1-2, with a weak D call TRBD1 (5 bases). The CDR3 has 16 residues. V was trimmed by 2 bases and J by 8 bases, leaving 21 bases between them. Germline CDR1 is MDHEN and CDR2 is SYDVKM. The CDR3 sequence is CASSLTGVEGPRGYTF. Written as DNA, the CDR3 is TGTGCCAGCAGTTTAACAGGAGTAGAGGGTCCGAGAGGCTACACCTTC.

This clonotype was counted a few times. The rearrangement joins TRBV6-1 to TRBJ2-1; 12 nucleotides align to TRBD2. There are 14 residues in the CDR3. Trimming at V came to 4 bases and at J to 5 bases, leaving 0 bases not matched to a gene. From germline, CDR1 is MNHNS and CDR2 SASEGT. The chain's CDR3 is CASSGLAGDNEQFF. The CDR3 DNA reads as TGTGCCAGCAGTGGACTAGCGGGGGACAATGAGCAGTTCTTC.

This clonotype has only a few counts. The chain links TRBV12-3 or TRBV12-4 to TRBJ2-1; maybe TRBD2 (7 bases). The CDR3 spans 14 residues. Trimming took 5 bases from V and 7 from J, leaving 15 bases between them. CDR3 amino acids: CASSQGGGGNEQFF. The CDR3, as DNA: TGTGCCAGCAGTCAGGGAGGGGGGGGTAATGAGCAGTTCTTC.